This T cell receptor (beta chain) was identified during a study of cytomegalovirus exposure and HLA in healthy donors. General study results and limits: Donors were assumed by presence/absence analyses to have roughly uniform sequencing depth. Earlier findings revealed that most TCR beta V segments proved productive either about 87% or about 30% of the time. Later analysis revealed greater clonal expansion in HLA-associated TCR beta chains than in equally common others.

The table lists this clone with a count of one. The antigen is undetermined. These donors, healthy bone marrow donors, were studied. The PCR was carried out with 60 Vbeta primers and 13 Jbeta primers. Libraries were prepared by immunoSEQ multiplex PCR; TCRdb keeps only in-frame clonotypes and omits some of them. In the table there are around 150,000 clones, roughly 65% of which are singletons. From germline, CDR1 is SGHAT and CDR2 FQDESV (reference sequence). This CDR3 is built from 14 residues. Trimming took 4 bases from V and 7 from J; bases not matched to a gene: 5. The TCR sequence derives from a woman aged 18-30 years in good health and CMV-seropositive. Sample: PBMCs. This chain connects TRBV11-1 to TRBJ2-2, with 8 bases aligning to TRBD1. The CDR3, as DNA: TGTGCCAGCAGCTCACGGACAGGGTTCGGGGAGCTGTTTTTT. It translates to CASSSRTGFGELFF.